This TCR beta chain was identified during a study of identical twins. Findings and caveats of the study: Out-of-frame alpha sequences common to twins exhibited a surplus of low generation probability. Memory repertoires showed no such pattern, whereas abundant cord blood beta clonotypes carried fewer insertions. Cross-sectional statistical analysis was relied on for the conclusions, without the same donors being followed.

A universal primer site arose from template switching, and cDNA bore unique molecular identifiers. TCRdb re-called the 5' RACE reads with MiXCR, one entry per CDR3 protein. The sample has 1.5 million to 2 million distinct CDR3 sequences, 32% seen once. This CDR3 region has 14 residues. Trimming left V 4 bases short and J 5 bases short, with 12 bases between. CDR1 is KGHDR and CDR2 is SFDVKD in the germline V gene. As concerns this clonotype: Its antigen is as yet unknown.

Sequences were obtained from cord blood. The clonotype originates from a newborn girl in good health. The rearrangement links TRBV24-1 to TRBJ2-3; perhaps TRBD1 as D (5 bases). CDR3 protein: CATSEFGAGDTQYF. Written as DNA, the CDR3 is TGTGCCACCAGTGAATTTGGGGCTGGAGATACGCAGTATTTT.